The T cell receptor beta chain under discussion was sequenced for a study of CD8 T cells in ankylosing spondylitis. MiXCR was run by TCRdb on the 5' RACE reads, yielding one entry per CDR3 protein. The data contain about 240,000 distinct CDR3 sequences, about 10% of them singletons. Findings and caveats of the study: Made up of about eight highly homologous variants, a TCR beta motif appeared characteristic of ankylosing spondylitis blood. The study looked at matched synovial fluid samples from ankylosing spondylitis patients. Disease-linked clones were reported to be significantly enriched there.

This CDR3 has 15 amino acids. J gave up 10 bases and V 4 bases, and 10 bases lay outside the gene matches. Germline V CDR1 and CDR2: SGHRS, YFSETQ. Regarding this clonotype: Its antigen is still unknown.

Input material: blood, either unsorted or a sorted T cell fraction (not recorded which). This chain connects TRBV5-1 to TRBJ1-6; TRBD1 aligns across 8 bases. The receptor was isolated from a male donor with ankylosing spondylitis or in good health (not recorded which). The CDR3 DNA is TGCGCCAGCAGCGTTGGACAGGGTCCTATGTCACCCCTCCACTTT. Translated, it gives CASSVGQGPMSPLHF.